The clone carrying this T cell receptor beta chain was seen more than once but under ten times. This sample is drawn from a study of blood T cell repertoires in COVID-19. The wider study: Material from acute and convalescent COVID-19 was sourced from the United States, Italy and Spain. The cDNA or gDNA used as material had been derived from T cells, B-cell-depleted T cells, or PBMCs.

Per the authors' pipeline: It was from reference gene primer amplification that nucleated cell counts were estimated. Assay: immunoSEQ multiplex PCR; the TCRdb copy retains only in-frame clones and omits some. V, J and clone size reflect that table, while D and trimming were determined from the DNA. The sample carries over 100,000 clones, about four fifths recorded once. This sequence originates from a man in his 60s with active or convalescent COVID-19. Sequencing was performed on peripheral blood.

Written as DNA, the CDR3 is TGTGCCAGCAGACCGGACCCCCAGCGGGGGTACCAAGAGACCCAGTACTTC. It translates to CASRPDPQRGYQETQYF. This chain connects TRBV11-2 to TRBJ2-5; 8 positions agree with TRBD2. The CDR3 extends over 17 amino acids. Trimming took 6 bases from V and 0 from J; bases not matched to a gene: 12. Germline V gene lookup returns CDR1 SGHAT and CDR2 FQNNGV.